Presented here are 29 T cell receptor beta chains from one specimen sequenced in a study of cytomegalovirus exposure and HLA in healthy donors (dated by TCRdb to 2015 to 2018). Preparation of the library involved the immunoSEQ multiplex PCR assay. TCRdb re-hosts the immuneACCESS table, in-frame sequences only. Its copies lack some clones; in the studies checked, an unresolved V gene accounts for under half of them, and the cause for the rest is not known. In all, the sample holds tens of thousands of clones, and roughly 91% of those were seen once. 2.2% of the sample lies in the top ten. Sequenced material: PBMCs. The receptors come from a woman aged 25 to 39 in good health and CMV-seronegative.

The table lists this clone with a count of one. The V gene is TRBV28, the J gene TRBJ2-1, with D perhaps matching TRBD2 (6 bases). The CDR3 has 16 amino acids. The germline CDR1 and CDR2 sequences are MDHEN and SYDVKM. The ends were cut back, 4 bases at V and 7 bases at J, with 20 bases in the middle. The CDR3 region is CASSSTIQRALNEQFF. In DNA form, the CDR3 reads TGTGCCAGCAGTTCCACTATCCAGCGGGCCCTTAATGAGCAGTTCTTC.

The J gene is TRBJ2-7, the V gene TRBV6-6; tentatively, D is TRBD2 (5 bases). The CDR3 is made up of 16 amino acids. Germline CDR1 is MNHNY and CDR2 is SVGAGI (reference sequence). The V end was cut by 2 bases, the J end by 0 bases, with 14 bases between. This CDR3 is CASSYLVARSSYEQYF. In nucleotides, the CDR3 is TGTGCCAGCAGTTACCTAGTAGCGAGGAGCTCCTACGAGCAGTACTTC.

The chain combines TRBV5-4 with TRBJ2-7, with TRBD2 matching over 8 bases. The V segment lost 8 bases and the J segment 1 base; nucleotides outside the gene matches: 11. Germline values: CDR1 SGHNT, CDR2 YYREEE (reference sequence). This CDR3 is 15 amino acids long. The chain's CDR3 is CARFSSGTSSYEQYF. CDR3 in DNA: TGTGCCAGATTTAGTAGCGGGACGAGTTCCTACGAGCAGTACTTC.

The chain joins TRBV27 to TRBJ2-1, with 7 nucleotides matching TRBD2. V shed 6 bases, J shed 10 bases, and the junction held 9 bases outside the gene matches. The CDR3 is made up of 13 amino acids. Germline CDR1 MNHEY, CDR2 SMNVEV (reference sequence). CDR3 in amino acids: CASRPGTTHEQFF. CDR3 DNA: TGTGCCAGCAGACCCGGGACTACTCACGAGCAGTTCTTC.

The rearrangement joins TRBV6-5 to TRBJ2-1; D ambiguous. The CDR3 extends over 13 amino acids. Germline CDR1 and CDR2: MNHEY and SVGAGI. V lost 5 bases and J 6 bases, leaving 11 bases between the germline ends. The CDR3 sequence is CASSHQVGNEQFF. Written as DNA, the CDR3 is TGTGCCAGCAGTCACCAGGTCGGCAATGAGCAGTTCTTC.

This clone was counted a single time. The CDR3 here is CASSRRTGMNTEAFF. CDR3 coding DNA: TGTGCCAGCAGCAGGAGGACTGGGATGAACACTGAAGCTTTCTTT. The genes are TRBV5-6 and TRBJ1-1; no definite D call. Germline CDR1 is SGHDT and CDR2 is YYEEEE. This CDR3 is built from 15 residues. V lost 4 bases to trimming and J lost 0 bases, with 13 bases between them.

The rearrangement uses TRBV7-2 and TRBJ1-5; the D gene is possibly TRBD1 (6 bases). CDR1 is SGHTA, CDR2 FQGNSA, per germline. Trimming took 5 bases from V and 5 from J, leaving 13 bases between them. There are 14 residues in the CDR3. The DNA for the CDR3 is TGTGCCAGCAGCCCAACAGGGCTTGATCAGCCCCAGCATTTT. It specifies CASSPTGLDQPQHF.

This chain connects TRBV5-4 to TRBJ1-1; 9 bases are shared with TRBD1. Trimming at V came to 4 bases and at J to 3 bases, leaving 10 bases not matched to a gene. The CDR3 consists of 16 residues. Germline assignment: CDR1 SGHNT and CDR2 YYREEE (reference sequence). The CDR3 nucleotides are TGTGCCAGCAGCGGCACCCGGGACAGGGTTTACACTGAAGCTTTCTTT. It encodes CASSGTRDRVYTEAFF.

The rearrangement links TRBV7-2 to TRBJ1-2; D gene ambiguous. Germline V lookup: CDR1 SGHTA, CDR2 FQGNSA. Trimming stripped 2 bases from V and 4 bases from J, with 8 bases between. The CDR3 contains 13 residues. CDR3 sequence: CASSLNGGYGYTF. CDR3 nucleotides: TGTGCCAGCAGCTTAAATGGAGGCTATGGCTACACCTTC.

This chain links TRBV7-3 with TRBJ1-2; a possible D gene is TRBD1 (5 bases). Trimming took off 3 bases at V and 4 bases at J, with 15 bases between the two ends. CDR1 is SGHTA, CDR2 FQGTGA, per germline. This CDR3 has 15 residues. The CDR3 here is CASSFAGGRAYGYTF. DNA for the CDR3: TGTGCCAGCAGCTTCGCGGGGGGAAGGGCCTATGGCTACACCTTC.

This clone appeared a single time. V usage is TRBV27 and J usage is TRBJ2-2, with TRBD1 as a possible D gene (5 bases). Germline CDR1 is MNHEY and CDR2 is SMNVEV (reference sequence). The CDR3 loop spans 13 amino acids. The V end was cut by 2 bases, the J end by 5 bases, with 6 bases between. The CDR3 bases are TGTGCCAGCAGTTTAAGGGGTACCGGGGAGCTGTTTTTT. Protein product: CASSLRGTGELFF.

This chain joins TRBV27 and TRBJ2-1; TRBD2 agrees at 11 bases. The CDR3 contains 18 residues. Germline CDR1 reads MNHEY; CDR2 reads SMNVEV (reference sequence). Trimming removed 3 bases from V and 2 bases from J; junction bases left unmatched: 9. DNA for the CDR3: TGTGCCAGCAGTTTGACTAGCGGGACCACCATAGCCTACAATGAGCAGTTCTTC. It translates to CASSLTSGTTIAYNEQFF.

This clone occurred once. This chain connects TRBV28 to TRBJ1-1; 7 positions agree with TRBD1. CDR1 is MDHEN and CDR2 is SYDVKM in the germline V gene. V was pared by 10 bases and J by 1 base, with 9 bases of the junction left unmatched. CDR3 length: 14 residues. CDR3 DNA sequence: TGTGCCACCGAAAGACAGGGTTGGAACACTGAAGCTTTCTTT. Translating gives CATERQGWNTEAFF. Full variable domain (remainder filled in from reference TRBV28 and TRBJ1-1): DVKVTQSSRYLVKRTGEKVFLECVQDMDHENMFWYRQDPGLGLRLIYFSYDVKMKEKGDIPEGYSVSREKKERFSLILESASTNQTSMYLCATERQGWNTEAFFGQGTRLTVV.

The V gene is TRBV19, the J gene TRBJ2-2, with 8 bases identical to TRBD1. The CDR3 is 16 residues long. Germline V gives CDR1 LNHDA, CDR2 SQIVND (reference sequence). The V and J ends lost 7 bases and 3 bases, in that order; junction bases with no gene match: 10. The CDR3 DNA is TGTGCCAGTAAACCAAGGACAGGGTCGGACACCGGGGAGCTGTTTTTT. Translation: CASKPRTGSDTGELFF.

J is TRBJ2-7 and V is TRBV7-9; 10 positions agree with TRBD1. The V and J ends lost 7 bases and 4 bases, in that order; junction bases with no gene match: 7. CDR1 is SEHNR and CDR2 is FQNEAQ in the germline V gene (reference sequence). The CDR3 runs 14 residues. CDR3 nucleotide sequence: TGTGCCAGCACCCACCGGGACAGGGGTTACGAGCAGTACTTC. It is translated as CASTHRDRGYEQYF. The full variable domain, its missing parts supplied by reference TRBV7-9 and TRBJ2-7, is DTGVSQNPRHKITKRGQNVTFRCDPISEHNRLYWYRQTLGQGPEFLTYFQNEAQLEKSRLLSDRFSAERPKGSFSTLEIQRTEQGDSAMYLCASTHRDRGYEQYFGPGTRLTVT.

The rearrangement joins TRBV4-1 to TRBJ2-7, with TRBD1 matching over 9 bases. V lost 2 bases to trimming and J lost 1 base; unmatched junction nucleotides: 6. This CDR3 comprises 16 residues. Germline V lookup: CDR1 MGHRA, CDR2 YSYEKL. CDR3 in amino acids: CASSQKWGQGSYEQYF. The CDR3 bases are TGCGCCAGCAGCCAAAAATGGGGACAGGGATCCTACGAGCAGTACTTC.

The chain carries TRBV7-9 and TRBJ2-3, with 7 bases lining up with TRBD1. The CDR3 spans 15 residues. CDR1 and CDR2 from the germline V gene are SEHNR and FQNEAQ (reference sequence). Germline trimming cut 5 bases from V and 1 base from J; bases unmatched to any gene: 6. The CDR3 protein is CASSPRGLGTDTQYF. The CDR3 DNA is TGTGCCAGCAGCCCTAGGGGGCTTGGCACAGATACGCAGTATTTT. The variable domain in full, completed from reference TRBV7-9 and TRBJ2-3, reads DTGVSQNPRHKITKRGQNVTFRCDPISEHNRLYWYRQTLGQGPEFLTYFQNEAQLEKSRLLSDRFSAERPKGSFSTLEIQRTEQGDSAMYLCASSPRGLGTDTQYFGPGTRLTVL.

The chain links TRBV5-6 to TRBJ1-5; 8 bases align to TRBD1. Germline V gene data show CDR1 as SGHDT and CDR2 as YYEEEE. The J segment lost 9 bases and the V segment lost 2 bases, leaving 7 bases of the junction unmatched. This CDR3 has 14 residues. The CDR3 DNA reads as TGTGCCAGCAGCTTAGGACAGGGTGTACTGCCCCAGCATTTT. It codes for CASSLGQGVLPQHF.

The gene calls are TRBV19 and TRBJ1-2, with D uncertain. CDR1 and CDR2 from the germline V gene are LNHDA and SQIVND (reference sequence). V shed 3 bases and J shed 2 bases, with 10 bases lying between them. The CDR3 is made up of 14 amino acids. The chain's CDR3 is CASSMRTENYGYTF. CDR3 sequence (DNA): TGTGCCAGTAGTATGAGAACGGAGAACTATGGCTACACCTTC.

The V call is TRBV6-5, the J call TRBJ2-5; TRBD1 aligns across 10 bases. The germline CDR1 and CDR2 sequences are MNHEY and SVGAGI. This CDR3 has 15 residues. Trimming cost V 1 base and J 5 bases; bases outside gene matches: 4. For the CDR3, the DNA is TGTGCCAGCAGTTACTTGCGGGGACAGGGGGAGACCCAGTACTTC. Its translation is CASSYLRGQGETQYF.

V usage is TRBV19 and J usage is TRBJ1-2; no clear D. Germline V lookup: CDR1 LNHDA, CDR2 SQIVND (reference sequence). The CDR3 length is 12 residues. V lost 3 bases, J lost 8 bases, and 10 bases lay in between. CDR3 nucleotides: TGTGCCAGTAGTATCAGCAGAGCGGGCTACACCTTC. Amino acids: CASSISRAGYTF.

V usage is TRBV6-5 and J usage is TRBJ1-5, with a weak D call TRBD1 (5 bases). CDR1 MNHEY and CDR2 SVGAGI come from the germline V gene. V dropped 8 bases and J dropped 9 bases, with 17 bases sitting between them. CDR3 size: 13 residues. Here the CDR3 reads CASGRGDLGPQHF. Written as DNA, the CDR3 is TGTGCCAGCGGTAGGGGTGACTTGGGGCCCCAGCATTTT.

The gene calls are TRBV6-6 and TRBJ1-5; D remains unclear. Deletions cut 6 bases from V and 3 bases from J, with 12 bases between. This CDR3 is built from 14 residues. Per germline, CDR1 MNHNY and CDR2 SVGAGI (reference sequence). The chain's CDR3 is CASSSGSYNQPQHF. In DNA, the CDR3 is TGTGCCAGCAGCTCCGGGAGCTACAATCAGCCCCAGCATTTT.

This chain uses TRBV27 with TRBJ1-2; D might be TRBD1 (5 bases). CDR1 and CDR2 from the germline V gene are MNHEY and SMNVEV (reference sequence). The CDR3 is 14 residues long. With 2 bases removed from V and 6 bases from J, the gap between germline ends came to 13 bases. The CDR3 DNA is TGTGCCAGCAGTTTAACAGGAGGCGGGAATGGCTACACCTTC. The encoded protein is CASSLTGGGNGYTF.

CDR3 sequence: CASSLVEVALAVNEQYF. CDR3 nucleotides: TGTGCCAGCAGCTTAGTGGAAGTCGCACTAGCGGTAAACGAGCAGTACTTC. The rearrangement uses TRBV7-6 and TRBJ2-7, with 8 bases fitting TRBD2. J lost 5 bases, V lost 1 base, and 13 bases had no gene match. The CDR3 is 17 residues long. Germline-derived CDR1 and CDR2 are SGHVS and FNYEAQ. The full variable domain, with the rest looked up from reference TRBV7-6 and TRBJ2-7, is GAGVSQSPRYKVTKRGQDVALRCDPISGHVSLYWYRQALGQGPEFLTYFNYEAQQDKSGLPNDRFSAERPEGSISTLTIQRTEQRDSAMYRCASSLVEVALAVNEQYFGPGTRLTVT.

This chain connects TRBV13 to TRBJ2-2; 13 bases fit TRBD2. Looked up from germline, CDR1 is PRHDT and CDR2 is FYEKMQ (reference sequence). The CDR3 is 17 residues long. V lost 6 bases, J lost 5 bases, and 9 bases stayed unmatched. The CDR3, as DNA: TGTGCCAGCAGGGAAAGGACTAGCGGGAGTGCAACCGGGGAGCTGTTTTTT. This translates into CASRERTSGSATGELFF. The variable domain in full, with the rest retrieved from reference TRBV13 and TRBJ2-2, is AAGVIQSPRHLIKEKRETATLKCYPIPRHDTVYWYQQGPGQDPQFLISFYEKMQSDKGSIPDRFSAQQFSDYHSELNMSSLELGDSALYFCASRERTSGSATGELFFGEGSRLTVL.

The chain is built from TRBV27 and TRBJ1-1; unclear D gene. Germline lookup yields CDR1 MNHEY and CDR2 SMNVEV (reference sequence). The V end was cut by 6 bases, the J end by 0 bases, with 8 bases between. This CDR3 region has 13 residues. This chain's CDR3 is CASRWLMNTEAFF. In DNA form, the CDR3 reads TGTGCCAGCAGATGGCTGATGAACACTGAAGCTTTCTTT.

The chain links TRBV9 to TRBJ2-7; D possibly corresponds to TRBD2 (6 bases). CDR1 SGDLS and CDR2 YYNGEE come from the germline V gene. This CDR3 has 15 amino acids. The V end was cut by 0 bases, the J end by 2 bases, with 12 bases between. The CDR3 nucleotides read TGTGCCAGCAGCGTAGGGGCTAGCGCGCCCTACGAGCAGTACTTC. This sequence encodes CASSVGASAPYEQYF.

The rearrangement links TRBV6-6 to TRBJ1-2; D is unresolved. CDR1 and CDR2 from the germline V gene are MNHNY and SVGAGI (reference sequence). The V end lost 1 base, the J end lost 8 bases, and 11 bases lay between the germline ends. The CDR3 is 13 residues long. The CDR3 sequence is CASSYWASPGYTF. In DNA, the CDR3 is TGTGCCAGCAGTTACTGGGCCTCCCCCGGCTACACCTTC.